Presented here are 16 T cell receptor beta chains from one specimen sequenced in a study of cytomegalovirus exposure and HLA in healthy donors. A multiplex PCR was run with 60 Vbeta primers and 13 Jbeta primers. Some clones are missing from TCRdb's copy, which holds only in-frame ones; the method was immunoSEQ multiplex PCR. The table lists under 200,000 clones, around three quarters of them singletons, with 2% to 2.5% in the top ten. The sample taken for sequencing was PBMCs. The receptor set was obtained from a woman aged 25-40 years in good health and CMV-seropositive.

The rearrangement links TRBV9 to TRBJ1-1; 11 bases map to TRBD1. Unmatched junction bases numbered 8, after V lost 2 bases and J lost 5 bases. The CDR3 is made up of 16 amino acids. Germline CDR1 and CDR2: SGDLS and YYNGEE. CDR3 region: CASSVRDRGEGTEAFF. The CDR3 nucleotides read TGTGCCAGCAGCGTCCGGGACAGGGGGGAGGGGACTGAAGCTTTCTTT.

The CDR3 is CASSFAGRATEAFF. CDR3 coding DNA: TGTGCCAGCAGTTTCGCAGGGAGGGCCACTGAAGCTTTCTTT. The rearrangement uses TRBV28 and TRBJ1-1, with D perhaps TRBD1 (5 bases). Per germline, CDR1 MDHEN and CDR2 SYDVKM. V lost 3 bases and J lost 4, with 12 bases in between. CDR3 length equals 14 residues. Drawing the rest from reference TRBV28 and TRBJ1-1, the complete variable domain is DVKVTQSSRYLVKRTGEKVFLECVQDMDHENMFWYRQDPGLGLRLIYFSYDVKMKEKGDIPEGYSVSREKKERFSLILESASTNQTSMYLCASSFAGRATEAFFGQGTRLTVV.

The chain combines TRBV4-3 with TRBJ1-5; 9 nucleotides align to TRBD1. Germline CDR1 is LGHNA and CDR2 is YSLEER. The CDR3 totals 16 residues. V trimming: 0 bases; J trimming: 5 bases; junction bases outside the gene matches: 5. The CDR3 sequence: CASSQDRTGAYQPQHF. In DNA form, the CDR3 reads TGCGCCAGCAGCCAAGACCGGACAGGGGCCTATCAGCCCCAGCATTTT.

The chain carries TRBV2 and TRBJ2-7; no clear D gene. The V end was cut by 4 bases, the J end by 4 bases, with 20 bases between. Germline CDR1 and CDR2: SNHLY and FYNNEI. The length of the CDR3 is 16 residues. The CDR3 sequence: CASSGRRLPYHYEQYF. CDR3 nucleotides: TGTGCCAGCAGTGGGAGAAGGCTCCCATACCATTACGAGCAGTACTTC.

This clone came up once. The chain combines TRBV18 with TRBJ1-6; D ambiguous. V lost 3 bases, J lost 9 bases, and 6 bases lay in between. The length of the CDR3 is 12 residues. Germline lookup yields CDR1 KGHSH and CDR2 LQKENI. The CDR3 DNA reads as TGTGCCAGCTCACCCCCGGGTTCACCCCTCCACTTT. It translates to CASSPPGSPLHF. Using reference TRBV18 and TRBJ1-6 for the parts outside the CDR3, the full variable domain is NAGVMQNPRHLVRRRGQEARLRCSPMKGHSHVYWYRQLPEEGLKFMVYLQKENIIDESGMPKERFSAEFPKEGPSILRIQQVVRGDSAAYFCASSPPGSPLHFGNGTRLTVT.

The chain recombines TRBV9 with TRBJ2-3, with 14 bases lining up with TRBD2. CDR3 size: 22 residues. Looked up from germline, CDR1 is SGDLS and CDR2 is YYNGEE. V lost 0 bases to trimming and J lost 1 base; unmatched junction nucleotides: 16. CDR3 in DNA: TGTGCCAGCAGCGTAGCTACAGGGGTCCCGGGACTAGCGGGGGTGGGCACAGATACGCAGTATTTT. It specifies CASSVATGVPGLAGVGTDTQYF.

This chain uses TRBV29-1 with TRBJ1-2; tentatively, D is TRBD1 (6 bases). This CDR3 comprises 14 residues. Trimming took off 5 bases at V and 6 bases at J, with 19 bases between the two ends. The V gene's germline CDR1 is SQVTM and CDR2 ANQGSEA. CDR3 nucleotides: TGCAGCGTTTTACCACAGGGTCATCTGCATGGCTACACCTTC. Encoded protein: CSVLPQGHLHGYTF.

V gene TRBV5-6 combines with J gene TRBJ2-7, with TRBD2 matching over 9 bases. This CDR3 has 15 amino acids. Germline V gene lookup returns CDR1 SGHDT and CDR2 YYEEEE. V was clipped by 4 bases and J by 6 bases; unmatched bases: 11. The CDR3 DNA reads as TGTGCCAGCAGCCTTCCAGCTCTAGCGGGACGCGAGCAGTACTTC. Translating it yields CASSLPALAGREQYF.

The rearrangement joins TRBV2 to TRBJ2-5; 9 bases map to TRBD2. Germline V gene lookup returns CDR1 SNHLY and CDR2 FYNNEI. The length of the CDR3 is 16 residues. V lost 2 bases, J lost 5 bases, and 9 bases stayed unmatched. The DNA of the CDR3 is TGTGCCAGCAGTGAATCTGGCGGGGGGGCCTGGGAGACCCAGTACTTC. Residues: CASSESGGGAWETQYF.

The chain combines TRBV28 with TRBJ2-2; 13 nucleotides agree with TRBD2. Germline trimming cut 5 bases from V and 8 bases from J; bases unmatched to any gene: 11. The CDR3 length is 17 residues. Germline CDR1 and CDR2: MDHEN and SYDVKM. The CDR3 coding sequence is TGTGCCAGCAGTGAGTTCGGACTAGCGGGAGCATCTGGGGAGCTGTTTTTT. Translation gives CASSEFGLAGASGELFF.

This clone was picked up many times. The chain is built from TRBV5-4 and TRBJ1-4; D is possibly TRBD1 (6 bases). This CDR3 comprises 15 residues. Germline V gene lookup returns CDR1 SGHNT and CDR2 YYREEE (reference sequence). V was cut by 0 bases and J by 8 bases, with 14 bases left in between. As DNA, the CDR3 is TGTGCCAGCAGCTTGGATTTTGGGGGCGAGGAAAAACTGTTTTTT. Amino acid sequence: CASSLDFGGEEKLFF.

In DNA, the CDR3 is TGTGCCAGCTCACTGGACAGGGGGCGCACCGGGGAGCTGTTTTTT. This encodes CASSLDRGRTGELFF. V is TRBV18 and J is TRBJ2-2; 11 bases line up with TRBD1. In germline, CDR1 is KGHSH, CDR2 LQKENI. The CDR3 loop spans 15 amino acids. Trimming at V came to 4 bases and at J to 4 bases, leaving 2 bases not matched to a gene.

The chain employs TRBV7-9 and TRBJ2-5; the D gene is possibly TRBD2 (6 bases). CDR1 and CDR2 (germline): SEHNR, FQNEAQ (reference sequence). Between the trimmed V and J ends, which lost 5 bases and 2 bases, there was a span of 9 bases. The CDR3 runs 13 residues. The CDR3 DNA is TGTGCCAGCAGCCGCCTAGCGCAAGAGACCCAGTACTTC. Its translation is CASSRLAQETQYF.

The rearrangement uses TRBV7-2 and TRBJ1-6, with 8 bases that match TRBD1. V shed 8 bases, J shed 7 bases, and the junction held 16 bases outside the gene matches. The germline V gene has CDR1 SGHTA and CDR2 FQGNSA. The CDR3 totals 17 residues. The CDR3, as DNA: TGTGCCAGCCGCGCGCATGGGACAGGACTCATAAATTCACCCCTCCACTTT. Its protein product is CASRAHGTGLINSPLHF.

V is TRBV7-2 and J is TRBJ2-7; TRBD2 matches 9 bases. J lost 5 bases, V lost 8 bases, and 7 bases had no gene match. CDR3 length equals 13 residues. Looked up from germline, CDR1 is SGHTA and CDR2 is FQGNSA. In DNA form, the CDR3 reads TGTGCCAGCGGGATAGCGGGAGCGGACGAGCAGTACTTC. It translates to CASGIAGADEQYF.

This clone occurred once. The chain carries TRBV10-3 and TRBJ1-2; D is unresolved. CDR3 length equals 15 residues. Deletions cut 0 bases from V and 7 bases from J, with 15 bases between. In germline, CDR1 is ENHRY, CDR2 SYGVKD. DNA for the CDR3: TGTGCCATCAGTGAGTCCCGCGTCACTTTGTCTGGCTACACCTTC. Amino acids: CAISESRVTLSGYTF.